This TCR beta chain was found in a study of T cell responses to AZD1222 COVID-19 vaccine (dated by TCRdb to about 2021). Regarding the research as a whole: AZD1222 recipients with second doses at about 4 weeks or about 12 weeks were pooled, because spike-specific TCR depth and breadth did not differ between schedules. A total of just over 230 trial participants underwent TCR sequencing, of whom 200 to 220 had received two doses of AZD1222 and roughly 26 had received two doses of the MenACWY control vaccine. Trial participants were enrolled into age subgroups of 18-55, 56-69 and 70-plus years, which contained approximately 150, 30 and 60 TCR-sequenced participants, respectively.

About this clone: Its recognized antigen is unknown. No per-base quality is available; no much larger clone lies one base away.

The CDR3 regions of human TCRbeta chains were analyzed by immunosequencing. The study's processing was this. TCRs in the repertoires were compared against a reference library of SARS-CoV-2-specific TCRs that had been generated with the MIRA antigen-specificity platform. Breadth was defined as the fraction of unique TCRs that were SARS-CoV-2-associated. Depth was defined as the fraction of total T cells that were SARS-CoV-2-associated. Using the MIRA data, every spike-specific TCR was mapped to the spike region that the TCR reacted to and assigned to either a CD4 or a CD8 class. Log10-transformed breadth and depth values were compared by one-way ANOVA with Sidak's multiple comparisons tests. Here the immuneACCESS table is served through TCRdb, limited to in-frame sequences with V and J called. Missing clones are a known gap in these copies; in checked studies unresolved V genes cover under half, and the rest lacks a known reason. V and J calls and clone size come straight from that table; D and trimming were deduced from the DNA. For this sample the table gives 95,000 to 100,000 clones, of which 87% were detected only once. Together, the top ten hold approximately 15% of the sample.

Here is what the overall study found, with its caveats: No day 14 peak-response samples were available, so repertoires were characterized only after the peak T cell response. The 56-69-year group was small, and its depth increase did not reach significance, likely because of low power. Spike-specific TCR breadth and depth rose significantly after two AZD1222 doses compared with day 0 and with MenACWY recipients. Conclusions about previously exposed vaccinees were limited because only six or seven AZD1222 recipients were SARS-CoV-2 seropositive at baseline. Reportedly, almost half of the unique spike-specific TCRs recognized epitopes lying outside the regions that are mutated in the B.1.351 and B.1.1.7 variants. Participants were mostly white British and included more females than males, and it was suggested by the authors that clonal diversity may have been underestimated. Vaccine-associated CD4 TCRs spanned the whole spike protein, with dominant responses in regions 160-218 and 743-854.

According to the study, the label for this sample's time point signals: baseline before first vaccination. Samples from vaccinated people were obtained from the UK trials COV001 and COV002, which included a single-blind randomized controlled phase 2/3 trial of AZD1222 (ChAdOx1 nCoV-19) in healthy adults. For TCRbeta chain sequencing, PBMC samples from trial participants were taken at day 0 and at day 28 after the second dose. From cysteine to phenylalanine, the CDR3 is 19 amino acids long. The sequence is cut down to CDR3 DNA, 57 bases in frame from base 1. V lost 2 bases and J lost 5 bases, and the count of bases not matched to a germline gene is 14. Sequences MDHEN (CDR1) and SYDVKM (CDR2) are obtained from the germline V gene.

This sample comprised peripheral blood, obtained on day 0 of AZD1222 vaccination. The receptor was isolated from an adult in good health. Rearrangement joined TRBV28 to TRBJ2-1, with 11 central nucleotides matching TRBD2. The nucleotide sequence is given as TGTGCCAGCAGTTTACGACTAGCGGGGCTGGCTAAGACAAACAATGAGCAGTTCTTC. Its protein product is CASSLRLAGLAKTNNEQFF.